The clone carrying this T cell receptor beta chain was detected only a few times. Its cognate antigen is unknown. These data come from a study of T cells in Graves' hyperthyroidism and ophthalmopathy. The study, taken as a whole, reports: Blood also held most thyroid clonotypes expanded beyond 0.001. In the analysis, a 13 V-J model separated ophthalmopathy from stable hyperthyroidism.

Amplified TCR beta CDR3 regions derived from RNA transcripts. A first-round RT-PCR of the TCR CDR3 used the HTBI primer set. TCRdb recomputed calls from the multiplex PCR reads with MiXCR, one row per CDR3 protein. The table shows more than 550,000 distinct CDR3 sequences, with around a sixth occurring only once. Germline V gives CDR1 MGHRA, CDR2 YSYEKL. The CDR3 length is 15 residues. The V gene lost 0 bases and the J gene lost 2 bases, with 10 bases spanning the gap. V is TRBV4-1 and J is TRBJ2-5; D is unresolved. The origin of this receptor is a man in his fifties with Graves' hyperthyroidism. Sequenced sample: blood. Here the CDR3 reads CASSQDRQPQETQYF. In DNA, the CDR3 is TGCGCCAGCAGCCAAGATAGGCAGCCTCAAGAGACCCAGTACTTC.